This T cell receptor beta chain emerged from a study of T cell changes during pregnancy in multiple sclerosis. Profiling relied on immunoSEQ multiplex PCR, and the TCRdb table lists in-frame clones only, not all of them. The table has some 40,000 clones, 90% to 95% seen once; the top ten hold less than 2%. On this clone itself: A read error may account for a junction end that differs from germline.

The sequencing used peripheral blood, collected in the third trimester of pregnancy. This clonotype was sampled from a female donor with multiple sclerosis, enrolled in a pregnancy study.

The CDR3 reads CASSLAASGRLNEQFF. Here the CDR3 DNA reads TGTGCTAGCAGCTTAGCGGCTAGCGGGAGGCTGAATGAGCAGTTCTTC. The chain uses TRBV7-7 and TRBJ2-1; TRBD2 matches at 11 bases. This CDR3 has 16 residues. Looked up from germline, CDR1 is SSHAT and CDR2 is FNYEAQ (reference sequence).